The rows below give T cell receptor beta chains drawn from one sample of a study of shared clonotypes between healthy human individuals. The protocol was immunoSEQ multiplex PCR, while the TCRdb copy is restricted to in-frame clones and leaves out a portion. This table has 90,000 to 120,000 clones, 55% to 70% appearing once. Sequenced sample: memory CD8+ T cells sorted from blood. The receptors come from a woman aged 25 to 39 in good health. Both conserved end residues are part of each CDR3. A D gene is named only where the DNA matches it firmly. Clone size is given for some rows only: seen once, a few or many times, or a class if the clone is expanded.

j_call: TRBJ2-7
clone_size: NA
d_call: TRBD1
cdr3_length: 11
v_call: TRBV29-1
cdr3_nt: TGCAGCGTGGGACAGGTGTACGAGCAGTACTTC
cdr3_aa: CSVGQVYEQYF

j_call: TRBJ2-7
clone_size: NA
d_call: NA
cdr3_length: 15
v_call: TRBV11-2
cdr3_nt: TGTGCCAGCAGCATGTTCGCAGGGGGGTTCTACGAGCAGTACTTC
cdr3_aa: CASSMFAGGFYEQYF

j_call: TRBJ2-2
clone_size: NA
d_call: NA
cdr3_length: 15
v_call: TRBV9
cdr3_nt: TGTGCCAGCAGCCAGGCCAGGTCGAACACCGGGGAGCTGTTTTTT
cdr3_aa: CASSQARSNTGELFF

j_call: TRBJ2-1
clone_size: NA
d_call: TRBD2
cdr3_length: 18
v_call: TRBV25-1
cdr3_nt: TGTGCCAGCACCTGGGGGGGTAGCGGGATGAGCTCCTACAATGAGCAGTTCTTC
cdr3_aa: CASTWGGSGMSSYNEQFF

j_call: TRBJ2-6
clone_size: few
d_call: TRBD1
cdr3_length: 21
v_call: TRBV28
cdr3_nt: TGTGCCAGCAGTCCAAAAGGTACTGGGACAGGGCTTCCCTCTGGGGCCAACGTCCTGACTTTC
cdr3_aa: CASSPKGTGTGLPSGANVLTF

j_call: TRBJ2-1
clone_size: NA
d_call: TRBD1
cdr3_length: 14
v_call: TRBV5-1
cdr3_nt: TGCGCCAGCAGCCTACCGACAGGGGGCAATGAGCAGTTCTTC
cdr3_aa: CASSLPTGGNEQFF

j_call: TRBJ2-2
clone_size: NA
d_call: NA
cdr3_length: 15
v_call: TRBV28
cdr3_nt: NA
cdr3_aa: CASSSSSPGSEELFF

j_call: TRBJ2-2
clone_size: NA
d_call: NA
cdr3_length: 13
v_call: TRBV19
cdr3_nt: TGTGCCAGTAGTATAGATGTGGCCGGGGAGCTGTTTTTT
cdr3_aa: CASSIDVAGELFF

j_call: TRBJ2-3
clone_size: NA
d_call: NA
cdr3_length: 15
v_call: TRBV5-6
cdr3_nt: TGTGCCAGCAGCTTCAATCTTCGCCACACAGATACGCAGTATTTT
cdr3_aa: CASSFNLRHTDTQYF

j_call: TRBJ1-5
clone_size: few
d_call: NA
cdr3_length: 13
v_call: TRBV7-8
cdr3_nt: TGTGCCAGCAGCTTAGCTTATTCTCAGCCCCAGCATTTT
cdr3_aa: CASSLAYSQPQHF

j_call: TRBJ2-2
clone_size: NA
d_call: TRBD2
cdr3_length: 15
v_call: TRBV5-1
cdr3_nt: TGCGCCAGCAGCCTACTAGCGGGCGACACCGGGGAGCTGTTTTTT
cdr3_aa: CASSLLAGDTGELFF

j_call: TRBJ1-3
clone_size: few
d_call: NA
cdr3_length: 16
v_call: TRBV10-1
cdr3_nt: TGCGCCAGCAGTGAGTCCCGGTTGGGGTCTGGAAACACCATATATTTT
cdr3_aa: CASSESRLGSGNTIYF

j_call: TRBJ2-5
clone_size: NA
d_call: NA
cdr3_length: 13
v_call: TRBV4-1
cdr3_nt: TGCGCCAGCAGCCCGGACATCCAGCGTGAGCAGTACTTC
cdr3_aa: CASSPDIQREQYF

j_call: TRBJ2-7
clone_size: NA
d_call: TRBD1
cdr3_length: 12
v_call: TRBV29-1
cdr3_nt: TGCAGCGCTGGGGACAGAGCCTACGAGCAGTACTTC
cdr3_aa: CSAGDRAYEQYF

j_call: TRBJ1-1
clone_size: many
d_call: NA
cdr3_length: 17
v_call: TRBV12-2
cdr3_nt: TGTGCAAGTCGCATAATCGGGACAGGGGGCTGGCACACTGAAGCTTTCTTT
cdr3_aa: CASRIIGTGGWHTEAFF

j_call: TRBJ2-7
clone_size: NA
d_call: TRBD1
cdr3_length: 13
v_call: TRBV29-1
cdr3_nt: TGCAGCGTGGGACAGGGACCCACTTACGAGCAGTACTTC
cdr3_aa: CSVGQGPTYEQYF

j_call: TRBJ1-5
clone_size: NA
d_call: TRBD1
cdr3_length: 15
v_call: TRBV7-9
cdr3_nt: TGTGCCAGCAGCTTGAACGCAGGGGGTAATCAGCCCCAGCATTTT
cdr3_aa: CASSLNAGGNQPQHF

j_call: TRBJ2-5
clone_size: few
d_call: TRBD2
cdr3_length: 14
v_call: TRBV27
cdr3_nt: TGTGCCAGCAGGGGCGGGGGGTCAGTGGAGACCCAGTACTTC
cdr3_aa: CASRGGGSVETQYF

j_call: TRBJ2-3
clone_size: few
d_call: NA
cdr3_length: 14
v_call: TRBV18
cdr3_nt: TGTGCCAGCTCAACGGACGGAGATCCGGATACGCAGTATTTT
cdr3_aa: CASSTDGDPDTQYF

j_call: TRBJ2-1
clone_size: NA
d_call: NA
cdr3_length: 15
v_call: TRBV27
cdr3_nt: TGTGCCAGCAGTTTAATTAATCACCCGGGCTATGAGCAGTTCTTC
cdr3_aa: CASSLINHPGYEQFF

j_call: TRBJ2-7
clone_size: NA
d_call: NA
cdr3_length: 15
v_call: TRBV21-1
cdr3_nt: TGTGCCAGCAGCAATAGGGCTTCAAGCTCCTACGAGCAGTACTTC
cdr3_aa: CASSNRASSSYEQYF

j_call: TRBJ2-1
clone_size: once
d_call: NA
cdr3_length: 13
v_call: TRBV14
cdr3_nt: TGTGCCAGCAGCCAGATGCAGTTAAATGAGCAGTTCTTC
cdr3_aa: CASSQMQLNEQFF

j_call: TRBJ2-7
clone_size: NA
d_call: NA
cdr3_length: 13
v_call: TRBV2
cdr3_nt: TGTGCCAGCAGTCCAGACAGGATCTACGAGCAGTACTTC
cdr3_aa: CASSPDRIYEQYF

j_call: TRBJ2-7
clone_size: NA
d_call: NA
cdr3_length: 15
v_call: TRBV6-6
cdr3_nt: TGTGCCAGCAGTTACTCGGGGGGTCTGGGTTACGAGCAGTACTTC
cdr3_aa: CASSYSGGLGYEQYF